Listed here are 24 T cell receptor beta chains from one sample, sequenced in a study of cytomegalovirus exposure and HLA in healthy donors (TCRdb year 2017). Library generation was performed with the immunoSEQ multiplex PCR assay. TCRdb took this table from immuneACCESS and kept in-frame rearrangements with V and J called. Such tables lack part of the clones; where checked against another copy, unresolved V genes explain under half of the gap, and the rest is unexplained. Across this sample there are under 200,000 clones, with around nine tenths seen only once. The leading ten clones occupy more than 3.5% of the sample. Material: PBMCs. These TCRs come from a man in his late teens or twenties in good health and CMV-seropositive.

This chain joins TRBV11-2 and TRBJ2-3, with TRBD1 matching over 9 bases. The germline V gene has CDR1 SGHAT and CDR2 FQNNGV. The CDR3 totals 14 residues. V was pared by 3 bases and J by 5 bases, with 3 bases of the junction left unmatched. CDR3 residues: CASSFDRGRDTQYF. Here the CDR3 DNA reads TGTGCCAGCAGCTTCGACAGGGGGAGAGATACGCAGTATTTT.

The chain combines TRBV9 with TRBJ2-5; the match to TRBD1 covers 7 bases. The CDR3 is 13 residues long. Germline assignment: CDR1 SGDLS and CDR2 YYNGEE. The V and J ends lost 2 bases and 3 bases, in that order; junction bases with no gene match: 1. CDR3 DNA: TGTGCCAGCAGCGTCAGGGGGAAAGAGACCCAGTACTTC. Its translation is CASSVRGKETQYF. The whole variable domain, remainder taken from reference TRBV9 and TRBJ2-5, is DSGVTQTPKHLITATGQRVTLRCSPRSGDLSVYWYQQSLDQGLQFLIQYYNGEERAKGNILERFSAQQFPDLHSELNLSSLELGDSALYFCASSVRGKETQYFGPGTRLLVL.

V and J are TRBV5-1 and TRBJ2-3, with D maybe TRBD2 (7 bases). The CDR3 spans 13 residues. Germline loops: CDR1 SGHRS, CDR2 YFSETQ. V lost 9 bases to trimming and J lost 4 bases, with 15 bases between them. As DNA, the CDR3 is TGCGCCACCGCGGTGGGGGGGCCAGATACGCAGTATTTT. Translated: CATAVGGPDTQYF.

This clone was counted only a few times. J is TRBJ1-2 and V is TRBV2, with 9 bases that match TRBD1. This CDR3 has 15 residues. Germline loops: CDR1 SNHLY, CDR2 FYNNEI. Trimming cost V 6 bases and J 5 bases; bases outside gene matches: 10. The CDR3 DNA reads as TGTGCCAGCAGCACGTCAGGGACAGGGCTTTATGGCTACACCTTC. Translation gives CASSTSGTGLYGYTF.

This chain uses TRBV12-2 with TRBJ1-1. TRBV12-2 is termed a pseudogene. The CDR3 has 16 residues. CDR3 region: CASRLVPGVKNTEAFF. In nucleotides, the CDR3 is TGTGCAAGTCGCTTAGTACCGGGGGTGAAGAACACTGAAGCTTTCTTT.

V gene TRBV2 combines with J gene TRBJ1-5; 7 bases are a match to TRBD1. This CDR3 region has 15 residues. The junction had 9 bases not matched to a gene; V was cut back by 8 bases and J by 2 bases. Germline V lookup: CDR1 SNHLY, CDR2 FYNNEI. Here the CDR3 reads CASGARTGGNQPQHF. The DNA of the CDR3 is TGTGCCAGCGGCGCGAGAACAGGGGGCAATCAGCCCCAGCATTTT.

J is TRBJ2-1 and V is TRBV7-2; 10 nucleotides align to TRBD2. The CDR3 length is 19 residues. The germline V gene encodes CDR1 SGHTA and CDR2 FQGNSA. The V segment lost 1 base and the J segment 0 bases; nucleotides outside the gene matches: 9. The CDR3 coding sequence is TGTGCCAGCAGCTTAGTAGCTAGCGGGAGCCTCAGCTCCTACAATGAGCAGTTCTTC. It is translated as CASSLVASGSLSSYNEQFF.

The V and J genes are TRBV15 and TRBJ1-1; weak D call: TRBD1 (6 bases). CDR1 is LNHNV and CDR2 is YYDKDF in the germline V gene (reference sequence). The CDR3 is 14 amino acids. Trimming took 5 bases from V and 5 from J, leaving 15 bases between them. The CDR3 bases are TGTGCCACCAGCGGGGGAATAGGGGGTACTGAAGCTTTCTTT. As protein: CATSGGIGGTEAFF. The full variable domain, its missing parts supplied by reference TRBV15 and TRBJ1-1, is DAMVIQNPRYQVTQFGKPVTLSCSQTLNHNVMYWYQQKSSQAPKLLFHYYDKDFNNEADTPDNFQSRRPNTSFCFLDIRSPGLGDTAMYLCATSGGIGGTEAFFGQGTRLTVV.

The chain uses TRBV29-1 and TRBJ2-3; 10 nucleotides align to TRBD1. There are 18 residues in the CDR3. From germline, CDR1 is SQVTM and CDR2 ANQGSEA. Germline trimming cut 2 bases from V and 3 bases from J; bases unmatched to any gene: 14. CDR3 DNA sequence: TGCAGCGTTGAATCAGACAGGGGGCGAGACCGCAGTACAGATACGCAGTATTTT. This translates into CSVESDRGRDRSTDTQYF.

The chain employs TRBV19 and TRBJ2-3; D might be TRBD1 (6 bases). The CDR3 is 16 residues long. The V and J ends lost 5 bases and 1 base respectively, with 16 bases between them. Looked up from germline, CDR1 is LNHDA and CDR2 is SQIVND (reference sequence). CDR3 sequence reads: CASSPKGDTGTDTQYF. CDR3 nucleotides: TGTGCCAGTAGTCCCAAGGGGGACACAGGCACAGATACGCAGTATTTT. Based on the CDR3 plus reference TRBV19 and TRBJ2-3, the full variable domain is DGGITQSPKYLFRKEGQNVTLSCEQNLNHDAMYWYRQDPGQGLRLIYYSQIVNDFQKGDIAEGYSVSREKKESFPLTVTSAQKNPTAFYLCASSPKGDTGTDTQYFGPGTRLTVL.

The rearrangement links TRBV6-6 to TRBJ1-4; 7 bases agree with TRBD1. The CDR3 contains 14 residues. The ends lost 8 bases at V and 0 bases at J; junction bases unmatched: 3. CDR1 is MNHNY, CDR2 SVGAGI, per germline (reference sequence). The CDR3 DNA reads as TGTGCCAGCGGGGGGACAGCAACTAATGAAAAACTGTTTTTT. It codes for CASGGTATNEKLFF.

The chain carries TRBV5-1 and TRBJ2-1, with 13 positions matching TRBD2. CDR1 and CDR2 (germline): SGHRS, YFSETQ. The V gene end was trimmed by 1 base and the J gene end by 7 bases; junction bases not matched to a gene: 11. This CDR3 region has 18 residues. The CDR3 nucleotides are TGCGCCAGCAGCTTGAGGCCCATACTAGCGGGAGGGCAAAATGAGCAGTTCTTC. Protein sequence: CASSLRPILAGGQNEQFF.

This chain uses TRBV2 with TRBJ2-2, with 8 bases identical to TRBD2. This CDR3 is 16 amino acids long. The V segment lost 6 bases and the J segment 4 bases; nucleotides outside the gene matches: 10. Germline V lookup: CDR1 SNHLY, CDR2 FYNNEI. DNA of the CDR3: TGTGCCAGCAGCGGAAACCCCAGCGGGAGCACCGGGGAGCTGTTTTTT. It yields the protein CASSGNPSGSTGELFF. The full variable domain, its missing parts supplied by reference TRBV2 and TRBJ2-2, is EPEVTQTPSHQVTQMGQEVILRCVPISNHLYFYWYRQILGQKVEFLVSFYNNEISEKSEIFDDQFSVERPDGSNFTLKIRSTKLEDSAMYFCASSGNPSGSTGELFFGEGSRLTVL.

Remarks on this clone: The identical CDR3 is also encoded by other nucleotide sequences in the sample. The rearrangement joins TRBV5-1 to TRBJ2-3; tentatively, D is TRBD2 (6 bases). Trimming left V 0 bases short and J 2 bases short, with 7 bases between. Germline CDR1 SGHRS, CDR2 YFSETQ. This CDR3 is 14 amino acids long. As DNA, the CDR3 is TGCGCCAGCAGCTTGGCGGGAGTCACAGATACGCAGTATTTT. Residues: CASSLAGVTDTQYF.

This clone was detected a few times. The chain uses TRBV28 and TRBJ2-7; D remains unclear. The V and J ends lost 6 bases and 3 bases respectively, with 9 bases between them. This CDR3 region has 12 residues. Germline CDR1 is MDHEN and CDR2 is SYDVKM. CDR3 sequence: CASRFSGYEQYF. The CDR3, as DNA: TGTGCCAGCAGATTCTCGGGCTACGAGCAGTACTTC. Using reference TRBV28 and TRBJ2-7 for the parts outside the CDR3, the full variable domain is DVKVTQSSRYLVKRTGEKVFLECVQDMDHENMFWYRQDPGLGLRLIYFSYDVKMKEKGDIPEGYSVSREKKERFSLILESASTNQTSMYLCASRFSGYEQYFGPGTRLTVT.

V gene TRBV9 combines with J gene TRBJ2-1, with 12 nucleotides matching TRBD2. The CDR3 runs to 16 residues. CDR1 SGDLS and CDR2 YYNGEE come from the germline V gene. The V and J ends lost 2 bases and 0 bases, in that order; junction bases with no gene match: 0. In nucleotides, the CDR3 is TGTGCCAGCAGCGTGACTAGCGGGAGCTCCTACAATGAGCAGTTCTTC. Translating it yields CASSVTSGSSYNEQFF.

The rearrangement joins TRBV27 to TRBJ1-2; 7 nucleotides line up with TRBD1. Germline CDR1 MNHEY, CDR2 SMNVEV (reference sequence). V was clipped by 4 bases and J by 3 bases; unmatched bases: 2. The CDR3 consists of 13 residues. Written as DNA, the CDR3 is TGTGCCAGCAGTTCCGACAGGGACTATGGCTACACCTTC. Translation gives CASSSDRDYGYTF.

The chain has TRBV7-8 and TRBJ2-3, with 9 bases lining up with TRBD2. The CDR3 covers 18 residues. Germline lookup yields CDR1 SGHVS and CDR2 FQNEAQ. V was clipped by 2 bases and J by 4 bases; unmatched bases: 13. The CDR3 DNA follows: TGTGCCAGCAGCTTAATAGGCGGAGCTAGCGGGACATCAGATACGCAGTATTTT. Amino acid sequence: CASSLIGGASGTSDTQYF.

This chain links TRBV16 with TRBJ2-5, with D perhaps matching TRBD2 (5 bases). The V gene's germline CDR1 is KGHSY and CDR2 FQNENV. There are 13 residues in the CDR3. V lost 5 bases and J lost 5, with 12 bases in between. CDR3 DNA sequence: TGTGCCAGCAGCATAGGGAGATCGGAGACCCAGTACTTC. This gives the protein CASSIGRSETQYF.

The CDR3 coding sequence is TGTGCCAGCAGTGCCACAGGGTTTGTGGAGACCCAGTACTTC. Protein: CASSATGFVETQYF. The chain carries TRBV6-5 and TRBJ2-5; maybe TRBD1 (6 bases). The germline gives CDR1 MNHEY, CDR2 SVGAGI. The CDR3 covers 14 residues. V was pared by 5 bases and J by 5 bases, with 15 bases between.

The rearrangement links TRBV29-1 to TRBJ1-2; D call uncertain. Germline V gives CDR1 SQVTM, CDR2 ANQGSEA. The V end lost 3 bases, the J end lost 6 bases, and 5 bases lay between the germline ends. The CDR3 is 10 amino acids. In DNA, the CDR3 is TGCAGCGTTGAGGAGAATGGCTACACCTTC. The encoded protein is CSVEENGYTF. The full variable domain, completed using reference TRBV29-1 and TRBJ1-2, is SAVISQKPSRDICQRGTSLTIQCQVDSQVTMMFWYRQQPGQSLTLIATANQGSEATYESGFVIDKFPISRPNLTFSTLTVSNMSPEDSSIYLCSVEENGYTFGSGTRLTVV.

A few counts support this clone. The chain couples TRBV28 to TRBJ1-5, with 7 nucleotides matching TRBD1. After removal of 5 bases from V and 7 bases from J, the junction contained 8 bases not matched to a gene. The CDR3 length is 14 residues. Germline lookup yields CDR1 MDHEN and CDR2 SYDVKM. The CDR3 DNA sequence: TGTGCCAGCAGTCTGACAGGGCGTGAACAGCCCCAGCATTTT. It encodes CASSLTGREQPQHF.

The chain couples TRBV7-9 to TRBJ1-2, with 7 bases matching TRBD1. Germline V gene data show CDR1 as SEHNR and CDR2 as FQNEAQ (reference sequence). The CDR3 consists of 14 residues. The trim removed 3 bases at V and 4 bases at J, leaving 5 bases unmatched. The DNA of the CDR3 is TGTGCCAGCAGCTTTACAGGGGATACCTATGGCTACACCTTC. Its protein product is CASSFTGDTYGYTF. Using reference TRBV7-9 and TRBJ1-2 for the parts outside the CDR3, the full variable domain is DTGVSQNPRHKITKRGQNVTFRCDPISEHNRLYWYRQTLGQGPEFLTYFQNEAQLEKSRLLSDRFSAERPKGSFSTLEIQRTEQGDSAMYLCASSFTGDTYGYTFGSGTRLTVV.

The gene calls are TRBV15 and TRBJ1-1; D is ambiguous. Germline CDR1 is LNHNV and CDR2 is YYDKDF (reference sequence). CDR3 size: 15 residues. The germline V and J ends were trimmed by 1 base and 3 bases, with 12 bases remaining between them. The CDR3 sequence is CATSRAPRQDTEAFF. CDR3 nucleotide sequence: TGTGCCACCAGCAGAGCCCCCCGGCAGGACACTGAAGCTTTCTTT. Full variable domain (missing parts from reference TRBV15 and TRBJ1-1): DAMVIQNPRYQVTQFGKPVTLSCSQTLNHNVMYWYQQKSSQAPKLLFHYYDKDFNNEADTPDNFQSRRPNTSFCFLDIRSPGLGDTAMYLCATSRAPRQDTEAFFGQGTRLTVV.